This entry is about one TCR beta chain. The CDR3 sequence is 15 residues long. V was trimmed by 4 bases and J by 0 bases, leaving 12 bases between them. Germline V gene data show CDR1 as SGHDN and CDR2 as FVKESK. These data belong to a study of blood T cell repertoires in COVID-19. The wider study: The origin of the acute and convalescent COVID-19 samples was the United States, Italy and Spain. The analysed material was cDNA or gDNA that came from T cells, B-cell-depleted T cells, or PBMCs.

As processed by the authors: Reference gene primer amplification yielded estimated nucleated cell counts. Some clones are missing from TCRdb's copy, which holds only in-frame ones; the method was immunoSEQ multiplex PCR. For V, J and clone size, that table is used; D and trimming come from the DNA. The table records 230,000 or so clones, 70% to 85% of them present only once. This sequence joins TRBV14 and TRBJ1-1; no clear D gene. Sequenced sample: peripheral blood. The TCR originated in a woman aged 35 to 49 who had recovered from COVID-19. The CDR3 protein is CASSLHGPMNTEAFF. The DNA of the CDR3 is TGTGCCAGCAGCCTACATGGGCCCATGAACACTGAAGCTTTCTTT.